A single T cell receptor beta chain is shown here with its context. Its binding antigen is unknown. One end of the junction varies from germline; a read error may be responsible. The cohort comprised some 730 healthy bone marrow donors. At the time of sampling, all cohort members were nominally healthy, though unrecorded immune exposures were likely present. The donor tested CMV seronegative and was one of the 352 seronegative cohort members. A peripheral blood sample was provided by each donor, and peripheral blood mononuclear cells were used for TCR beta sequencing. Genomic DNA was extracted from the blood cell samples with the Qiagen DNeasy Blood Extraction Kit. The receptor library was made with the immunoSEQ multiplex PCR assay. For the multiplex PCR, a mixture combining 60 forward primers for TCR Vbeta segments and 13 reverse primers for TCR Jbeta segments was used. Amplification of the CDR3 region of rearranged TCR beta genes was performed with a multiplex PCR assay on genomic DNA. On the Illumina HiSeq System, the amplified TCR beta libraries were sequenced as 87-base-pair reads. Processing in the source paper ran as follows. In a later analysis, some 80 million unique TCR beta chains were counted across the roughly 610 repertoires, and approximately 9.9 million of these chains were shared by at least two donors. Raw reads were error-corrected and collapsed into unique sequences by a nearest-neighbor algorithm in which closely related sequences were merged to remove PCR and sequencing errors. CDR3 sequences were aligned to IMGT reference sequences to assign V, D and J gene segments. For a sequence to be retained, at least a six-nucleotide match to both a V gene segment and a J gene segment was required. A rearrangement counted as productive if the CDR3 had no stop codons and remained in frame with V and J, and every other rearrangement counted as non-productive. Following IMGT convention, CDR3 was defined as the stretch from the second conserved V-encoded cysteine up to the conserved J-encoded phenylalanine. Sequences without an unambiguous match to a single V gene segment were excluded from the earlier analysis of a few hundred of the donors. An earlier analysis of some 500 of the donors classified V segments as functional when productive rearrangements were above 56.7% and as segregating when the standard deviation between donors was above 5%. A statistical classification framework was developed to diagnose cytomegalovirus status using the catalog of TCR beta chain sequences. In a later analysis, V and J genes were assigned by comparing TCR nucleotide sequences against IMGT/GENE-DB human TR gene sequences. Using the TCRdist pipeline, a later analysis assigned CDR3 sequences along with most-parsimonious VDJ recombination scenarios. In a later analysis, each TCR beta chain was defined by its CDR3 amino acid sequence together with its V-gene family, and reads lacking a unique V-gene family were excluded. In a later analysis, several hundred highly shared, low-generation-probability nucleotide sequences were removed to address suspected cross-contamination and a sequencing artifact. In a later analysis, a clonal expansion index for each public chain was calculated from normalized within-repertoire ranks of inferred template counts. In a later analysis, generation probabilities were computed using a VDJ recombination model fitted to out-of-frame rearrangements, and the results were checked against IGoR. Hypergeometric tests were used in a later analysis to score TCR-TCR, TCR-HLA and TCR-CMV co-occurrence, with a repertoire-size bias correction applied to the TCR pairs. In a later analysis, false discovery rates were estimated by permuting HLA or CMV assignments 20 times. A later analysis grouped co-occurring TCRs with DBSCAN, adding TCRdist sequence similarity when clustering within HLA-allele-positive subsets. Co-occurrence clustering excluded repertoires with fewer than 30,000 or more than 120,000 public chains, plus five with anomalous nucleotide sharing. TCRdb obtained this table from immuneACCESS and retained in-frame rearrangements with V and J assigned. These tables miss some clones; where compared with another copy, unresolved V genes account for less than half of the shortfall, and the remainder is unexplained. V, J and clone size are taken as reported in that table, and D and trimming were inferred from the DNA itself. Across this sample there are some 130,000 clones, with about 77% seen only once. More than 0.95% of the sample goes to the ten largest clones.

CDR1 and CDR2 are drawn from the germline V gene (reference sequence): SSHAT, FNYEAQ. The CDR3 has 16 amino acids, counting the end cysteine and phenylalanine. The entry retains the CDR3 DNA only, 48 bases that are in frame from base 1. The data stem from a study of cytomegalovirus exposure and HLA in healthy donors (dated by TCRdb to about 2017). In the study overall: According to an earlier analysis of a few hundred of the donors, 150 million to 200 million T cells yielded over 90 million unique TCR beta sequences and around 300 Gb of sequence data. A later analysis re-examined previously published TCR beta repertoires from roughly 720 donors and added high-resolution HLA genotyping to investigate patterns of TCR occurrence. The number of donors typed differed by locus, with roughly 629-640 for A, B, C, DRB1 and DQB1, over 500 for DQA1, 600 to 610 for DPA1, and under 490 for DPB1. Because of strong linkage in the cohort, roughly five DR-DQ haplotypes were treated as single units for association and clustering. In the later analysis, no new phenotypic data were used to find candidate immune exposures; instead, reliance was placed on TCR beta sequences and their occurrence across donors. The genetic ancestry cluster associated with self-reported Caucasian donors included over 80% of the approximately 410 genotyped donors. The study combined high-throughput TCR immunosequencing, statistical association of individual TCRs with disease status, and machine learning to predict cytomegalovirus infection status. Along with the roughly 610-subject first cohort, a separate validation cohort of around 120 different subjects was used. A later genetic analysis took genome-wide SNP genotypes for about 55% of the 666 donors and used that subset as a discovery cohort. Donor age, sex, ethnicity and CMV serostatus were collected together with the repertoire data. The aim of the study was to test whether cataloging public T cell receptors could identify signatures of past pathogen exposure. Using immunosequencing, the study profiled T cell repertoires from 666 subjects and related those repertoires to cytomegalovirus serostatus. Class I and class II HLA loci were covered by the typing at four-digit resolution. In an earlier analysis of a few hundred of the donors, high-throughput TCR beta sequencing was used to judge whether each TCR beta V gene segment behaved as functional or pseudogenic. On average, roughly 240,000 unique TCR beta nucleotide sequences were sequenced per donor among about 400 genotyped donors of the cohort, with 15% to 20% of those sequences being non-productive. All discovery cohort repertoires had been generated using a single sequencing platform. Approximately 310 gigabases of sequencing data and around 80 million unique TCR sequences made up an early release that covered nearly 650 HLA-typed donors.

Broader findings and caveats from the paper: The sequencing pipeline was judged likely to have produced a cluster of highly shared sequence variants as a technical artifact. In the study, around 150 TCR beta chains were listed as associated with cytomegalovirus. At a false discovery rate of 0.05, a later analysis linked some 17,000 TCR beta sequences to specific HLA alleles. Roughly 17 rarely observed V segments, including chromosome 9 orphons, were excluded from the earlier analysis of several hundred of the donors because counts were too low. In a later analysis, the rate of TCR association differed among HLA loci, with DRB1 alleles having the most associated TCRs and HLA-C alleles having the fewest. In vitro tests confirmed that a few of the cytomegalovirus-associated TCR beta chains recognize cytomegalovirus antigens. Roughly uniform sequencing depth across donors was assumed in presence/absence analyses, although this assumption may not hold. Only TCR beta chains were sequenced in this cohort, and the absence of alpha or paired-chain data limited detectable features. The 87-base-pair reads could not distinguish some IMGT-functional V segments, including TRBV6-2 and TRBV6-3, so those segments were excluded. An earlier analysis of approximately 600 of the donors showed that most TCR beta V segments appeared in productive rearrangements either about 87% or about 30% of the time, which broadly matched IMGT annotations. V-gene and J-gene trimming of TCR beta chains was associated with a missense DCLRE1C variant in a later genetic analysis, and the association was replicated in an independent cohort. Linkage disequilibrium might explain the correlated functional status among segregating V segments, but an unknown experimental factor could not be excluded. Across donors, most TCR sequences were observed very rarely, whereas some public TCRs were present in many individuals. In a later genetic analysis, fewer N-insertions in productive TCRs were reported among donors in an Asian-associated ancestry cluster than the roughly 640-donor mean. In both the original and validation cohorts, the classifier was reported to diagnose cytomegalovirus status with high specificity and sensitivity. A later analysis reported that several top co-occurrence clusters appeared linked to parvovirus B19, influenza, CMV and Epstein-Barr virus. For the cohort, immune exposure information was limited to CMV serostatus. When HLA alleles, especially DR and DQ, strongly co-occurred, attributing TCR associations to individual alleles was difficult. In a later analysis, HLA-associated TCR beta chains showed more clonal expansion and lower generation probabilities than non-associated chains that were equally common. A further reported finding was that TCR beta sequences accurately predicted the HLA-A and HLA-B alleles for most subjects in the first cohort. Because some donors lacked HLA typing at each locus, the association tests relied only on the typed subset. Most CMV-associated TCR beta chains appeared to be HLA-restricted in a later analysis, and the HLA associations seemed to be driven largely by CMV exposure. The authors suggested that the approach could potentially be extended to other disease states and immunological phenotypes.

Sequenced sample: PBMCs. The chain was built from TRBV7-7 and TRBJ2-5; TRBD1 agrees with 7 junctional bases. This TCR derives from a man in his forties or fifties in good health and CMV-seronegative. The CDR3 region reads CASSLGRGTASETQYF. The bases read TGTGCTAGCAGCTTGGGGCGAGGGACAGCTTCGGAGACCCAGTACTTC.